These T cell receptor beta chains were read from a single sample in a study of T cell repertoires in cytomegalovirus infection. A single record per CDR3 protein comes from TCRdb applying MiXCR to the reads. The sample has some 450,000 distinct CDR3 sequences, approximately 31% seen once. The material sequenced was PBMCs. These receptors were collected from a human donor in good health (CMV status not recorded). Some clones in this sample may be carry-over from other donors' samples. The CDR3 runs from the conserved cysteine through the conserved F or W. D genes are given only for firm matches. Clone size is stated in some rows and not others, as once, few, many or a class when expanded.

J: TRBJ2-1
length: 13
size: .
V: TRBV6-1
D: .
CDR3: CASSEVFPNEQFF
DNA: TGTGCCAGCAGTGAAGTGTTCCCGAATGAGCAGTTCTTC

J: TRBJ2-3
length: 14
size: .
V: TRBV29-1
D: .
CDR3: CSAAGQGSTDTQYF
DNA: TGCAGCGCCGCGGGGCAGGGGAGCACAGATACGCAGTATTTT

J: TRBJ2-7
length: 15
size: few
V: TRBV5-6
D: TRBD1
CDR3: CASSLGTGIVYEQYF
DNA: TGTGCCAGCAGCTTGGGGACAGGGATTGTCTACGAGCAGTACTTC

J: TRBJ2-3
length: 14
size: once
V: TRBV28
D: TRBD2
CDR3: CASSYGGETDTQYF
DNA: TGTGCCAGCAGCTACGGGGGGGAAACAGATACGCAGTATTTT

J: TRBJ1-1
length: 14
size: .
V: TRBV19
D: .
CDR3: CASSNIPPNTEAFF
DNA: TGTGCCAGTAGTAATATCCCCCCGAACACTGAAGCTTTCTTT

J: TRBJ2-7
length: 16
size: .
V: TRBV6-6
D: .
CDR3: CASSYSRADSSYEQYF
DNA: TGTGCCAGCAGTTACTCGAGAGCCGACAGCTCCTACGAGCAGTACTTC

J: TRBJ1-4
length: 17
size: many
V: TRBV7-8
D: .
CDR3: CASSPGWGEATNEKLFF
DNA: TGTGCCAGCAGCCCCGGCTGGGGAGAAGCAACTAATGAAAAACTGTTTTTT

J: TRBJ2-5
length: 14
size: .
V: TRBV29-1
D: .
CDR3: CSVASRANQETQYF
DNA: TGCAGCGTTGCCAGCAGGGCTAACCAAGAGACCCAGTACTTC

J: TRBJ1-2
length: 15
size: many
V: TRBV6-1
D: TRBD1
CDR3: CASSTTGTGVNGYTF
DNA: TGTGCCAGCAGTACAACCGGGACAGGGGTGAATGGCTACACCTTC

J: TRBJ2-6
length: 14
size: many
V: TRBV7-2
D: .
CDR3: CASLERIGANVLTF
DNA: TGTGCCAGCTTAGAGAGGATTGGGGCCAACGTCCTGACTTTC

J: TRBJ2-2
length: 15
size: .
V: TRBV11-2
D: TRBD2
CDR3: CASRSLRTRGRELFF
DNA: TGTGCCAGCAGATCCCTCCGGACTAGGGGCCGGGAGCTGTTTTTT

J: TRBJ2-5
length: 14
size: many
V: TRBV7-6
D: .
CDR3: CASSLSPGGETQYF
DNA: TGTGCCAGCAGCCTATCGCCAGGGGGGGAGACCCAGTACTTC

J: TRBJ2-1
length: 15
size: .
V: TRBV12-3/TRBV12-4
D: TRBD2
CDR3: CASRMTSGSYNEQFF
DNA: TGTGCCAGCAGGATGACTAGCGGCTCCTACAATGAGCAGTTCTTC

J: TRBJ1-6
length: 16
size: .
V: TRBV25-1
D: TRBD1
CDR3: CASSEIGQGSNSPLHF
DNA: TGTGCCAGCAGTGAGATAGGACAGGGTAGTAATTCACCCCTCCACTTT

J: TRBJ2-3
length: 15
size: few
V: TRBV12-3/TRBV12-4
D: TRBD1
CDR3: CASSGGQGRTDTQYF
DNA: TGTGCCAGCAGTGGTGGACAGGGTCGGACAGATACGCAGTATTTT

J: TRBJ2-4
length: 14
size: many
V: TRBV7-2
D: .
CDR3: CASSLTAVVGIQYF
DNA: TGTGCCAGCAGCTTGACAGCCGTGGTGGGCATTCAGTACTTC

J: TRBJ2-1
length: 16
size: few
V: TRBV11-2
D: .
CDR3: CASSPAGMTPNNEQFF
DNA: TGTGCCAGCAGCCCCGCCGGGATGACTCCAAACAATGAGCAGTTCTTC

J: TRBJ2-3
length: 17
size: .
V: TRBV7-2
D: .
CDR3: CASSSPPAGLGPDTQYF
DNA: TGTGCCAGCAGTTCACCTCCGGCGGGCCTGGGGCCAGATACGCAGTATTTT

J: TRBJ2-3
length: 14
size: .
V: TRBV9
D: .
CDR3: CSSSAGDSWDTQYF
DNA: TGTTCCAGCAGCGCCGGGGATTCTTGGGATACGCAGTATTTT

J: TRBJ2-7
length: 13
size: .
V: TRBV20-1
D: TRBD1
CDR3: CSANRGNGYEQYF
DNA: TGCAGTGCCAACAGGGGAAACGGGTACGAGCAGTACTTC

J: TRBJ1-1
length: 16
size: .
V: TRBV4-1
D: .
CDR3: CASSQEVARGNTEAFF
DNA: TGCGCCAGCAGCCAAGAGGTGGCCAGGGGGAACACTGAAGCTTTCTTT

J: TRBJ2-2
length: 16
size: many
V: TRBV12-3/TRBV12-4
D: TRBD1
CDR3: CASSLGQGTNTGELFF
DNA: TGTGCCAGCAGTCTGGGACAGGGGACGAACACCGGGGAGCTGTTTTTT

J: TRBJ2-2
length: 20
size: .
V: TRBV28
D: TRBD2
CDR3: CASSLITGRPRGGRAGELFF
DNA: TGTGCCAGCAGTTTAATAACGGGACGACCGCGGGGGGGCCGCGCCGGGGAGCTGTTTTTT

J: TRBJ1-5
length: 13
size: .
V: TRBV28
D: .
CDR3: CASSLQSFQPQHF
DNA: TGTGCCAGCAGTTTGCAGTCGTTCCAGCCCCAGCATTTT

J: TRBJ2-1
length: 18
size: .
V: TRBV11-1
D: .
CDR3: CASSLEDPNLSQYNEQFF
DNA: TGTGCCAGCAGCTTGGAAGATCCTAACCTATCTCAATACAATGAGCAGTTCTTC

J: TRBJ2-5
length: 15
size: many
V: TRBV7-2
D: .
CDR3: CASSAYGGRQETQYF
DNA: TGTGCCAGCAGCGCGTATGGCGGCCGCCAAGAGACCCAGTACTTC

J: TRBJ2-5
length: 13
size: few
V: TRBV7-6
D: .
CDR3: CASSPEWVETQYF
DNA: TGTGCCAGCAGTCCCGAGTGGGTGGAGACCCAGTACTTC

J: TRBJ1-2
length: 16
size: few
V: TRBV4-1
D: .
CDR3: CASSQVVSGGDYGYTF
DNA: TGCGCCAGCAGCCAAGTTGTGTCAGGAGGAGACTATGGCTACACCTTC

J: TRBJ2-5
length: 15
size: many
V: TRBV7-6
D: TRBD1
CDR3: CASTWTQGKGETQYF
DNA: TGTGCCAGCACTTGGACACAGGGGAAAGGAGAGACCCAGTACTTC

J: TRBJ2-7
length: 14
size: few
V: TRBV28
D: .
CDR3: CASTIGATAYEQYF
DNA: TGTGCCAGCACCATAGGGGCAACGGCCTACGAGCAGTACTTC

J: TRBJ1-1
length: 13
size: few
V: TRBV19
D: .
CDR3: CASSQGANTEAFF
DNA: TGTGCCAGTAGTCAGGGCGCGAACACTGAAGCTTTCTTT

J: TRBJ1-5
length: 15
size: .
V: TRBV10-3
D: .
CDR3: CAISEVGVGNQPPHF
DNA: .

J: TRBJ2-3
length: 16
size: .
V: TRBV19
D: TRBD2
CDR3: CASSMGLAGGPDTQYF
DNA: TGTGCCAGTAGTATGGGACTAGCGGGGGGACCAGATACGCAGTATTTT

J: TRBJ2-1
length: 14
size: few
V: TRBV20-1
D: TRBD2
CDR3: CSAPGGGSYNEQFF
DNA: TGCAGTGCCCCGGGGGGGGGCTCCTACAATGAGCAGTTCTTC

J: TRBJ1-1
length: 15
size: few
V: TRBV18
D: TRBD1
CDR3: CASSSSTGGNTEAFF
DNA: TGTGCCAGCTCATCCTCGACAGGGGGAAACACTGAAGCTTTCTTT

J: TRBJ2-1
length: 13
size: few
V: TRBV5-6
D: .
CDR3: CASSVDSLKWQFF
DNA: TGTGCCAGCAGCGTGGACAGCCTAAAGTGGCAGTTCTTC

J: TRBJ2-4
length: 13
size: many
V: TRBV7-2
D: .
CDR3: CASSYSLGNIQYF
DNA: TGTGCCAGCAGCTATAGCCTGGGAAACATTCAGTACTTC